The rows below give T cell receptor beta chains drawn from one sample of a study of a mutant IDH1 vaccine in newly diagnosed glioma. For these TCRs, the target antigens are not known. The data were produced by immunoSEQ multiplex PCR, yet TCRdb's version contains in-frame clones alone and is incomplete. The sample includes tens of thousands of clones, over 75% of them seen just once. The sequencing used PBMCs, collected from a glioma patient whose treatment included an IDH1 peptide vaccine. These receptors were obtained from a man aged 18 to 29 with glioma. CDR3s include the opening cysteine and the closing phenylalanine or tryptophan. The D gene is left open where the match is weak. Where a row states a size, it is once, few, many or the class of an expanded clone; other rows omit it.

V gene,D gene,J gene,clone size,CDR3 DNA,CDR3 protein
TRBV15,.,TRBJ1-1,once,TGTGCCACCAGCAGAGGAGGGGCAGGGATCACTGAAGCTTTCTTT,CATSRGGAGITEAFF
TRBV5-5,TRBD1,TRBJ1-1,few,TGTGCCAGCAGCCAACCGGGACAGGGGGCTTCTGAAGCTTTCTTT,CASSQPGQGASEAFF
TRBV9,.,TRBJ2-2,.,TGTGCCAGCAGCGTGTCAGCGGGCCCAAACACCGGGGAGCTGTTTTTT,CASSVSAGPNTGELFF
TRBV7-9,TRBD2,TRBJ2-5,.,TGTGCCAGCAGCTTACCTAGCGGGTCCTCGGGGGAGACCCAGTACTTC,CASSLPSGSSGETQYF
TRBV4-1,TRBD1,TRBJ2-5,.,TGCGCCAGCAGCCAAGATACAGGGGGTGGCCAAGAGACCCAGTACTTC,CASSQDTGGGQETQYF
TRBV19,.,TRBJ1-3,.,TGTGCCAGTAGTACAGGCGATTTTGGAAACACCATATATTTT,CASSTGDFGNTIYF
TRBV4-1,TRBD1,TRBJ2-7,once,TGCGCCAGCAGCCAAGTTTTATCGGACAGGGGCTCCTACGAGCAGTACTTC,CASSQVLSDRGSYEQYF
TRBV7-9,.,TRBJ1-1,.,TGTGCCAGCAGCTTAGCGAGGCAGGGGAGAGTAACTGAAGCTTTCTTT,CASSLARQGRVTEAFF
TRBV6-5,TRBD1,TRBJ2-3,once,TGTGCCAGCAGTTATGCAGGACAGGGAACAGATACGCAGTATTTT,CASSYAGQGTDTQYF
TRBV28,.,TRBJ1-1,.,TGTGCCAGCAGTACGGCAGGGAACGGGAACACTGAAGCTTTCTTT,CASSTAGNGNTEAFF
TRBV9,.,TRBJ1-1,.,TGTGCCAGCAGCGTGACAACCAGGGACACTGAAGCTTTCTTT,CASSVTTRDTEAFF
TRBV7-9,TRBD2,TRBJ2-1,.,TGTGCCAGCAGCACAGGACTAGCCGTCCAGGGTGAGCAGTTCTTC,CASSTGLAVQGEQFF
TRBV7-9,.,TRBJ1-4,few,TGTGCCAGCAGCCGATGGGGGGCAACTAATGAAAAACTGTTTTTT,CASSRWGATNEKLFF
TRBV10-3,.,TRBJ2-3,once,TGTGCCATCAACTCCCCGCCCAGAGGGAGTTTAGCAGATACGCAGTATTTT,CAINSPPRGSLADTQYF
TRBV13,TRBD2,TRBJ2-3,.,TGTGCCAGCAGCTCACTGGTCAGCGGGGGGGCGTATACGCAGTATTTT,CASSSLVSGGAYTQYF
TRBV29-1,TRBD1,TRBJ2-7,.,TGCAGCGTACACAAGACAGGGGGCTCCTACGAGCAGTACTTC,CSVHKTGGSYEQYF
TRBV4-3,.,TRBJ2-1,once,TGCGCCAGCAGCCAAGAAGGCCTAGCTCACAATGAGCAGTTCTTC,CASSQEGLAHNEQFF
TRBV5-4,.,TRBJ1-1,.,TGTGCCAGCAGGGCGACGGGGAGCCCGGTCGCTGAAGCTTTCTTT,CASRATGSPVAEAFF
TRBV9,TRBD2,TRBJ2-7,once,TGTGCCAGCAGCGTAACTAGCGGGATCGTCTCCGAGCAGTACTTC,CASSVTSGIVSEQYF
TRBV7-2,.,TRBJ2-5,.,TGTGCCAGCAGCTTGGAGACCCAGTACTTC,CASSLETQYF
TRBV6-1,.,TRBJ1-4,.,TGTGCCAGCCAGGGGCCAGAGAATGAAAAACTGTTTTTT,CASQGPENEKLFF
TRBV30,TRBD1,TRBJ2-3,.,TGTGCCTGGAGTTCCGGGACAGGGGGCTCAGATACGCAGTATTTT,CAWSSGTGGSDTQYF
TRBV29-1,.,TRBJ1-5,.,TGCAGCGTTGGTTCTCGCACGGGGCCCCAGCATTTT,CSVGSRTGPQHF
TRBV28,.,TRBJ1-1,.,TGTGCCAGCAGTTTGGGGTACACCATAGGGACTGAAGCTTTCTTT,CASSLGYTIGTEAFF
TRBV7-2,.,TRBJ1-2,.,TGTGCCAGCAGCTTCAGCTTAGCAGGGATTAATGGCTACACCTTC,CASSFSLAGINGYTF
TRBV7-2,.,TRBJ2-7,.,TGTGCCAGCAGCTTAGGTTACCAGAGGGAGCAGTACTTC,CASSLGYQREQYF
TRBV18,.,TRBJ2-1,.,TGTGCCAGCTCACCATCCGGGACCGCGGAGCAGTTCTTC,CASSPSGTAEQFF
TRBV30,.,TRBJ2-3,once,TGTGCCTGGAGTGCCGGGATTACTAGCACAGATACGCAGTATTTT,CAWSAGITSTDTQYF
TRBV28,.,TRBJ1-2,.,TGTGCCAGCAGTTTAGGGGCGGGTATCGAATATGGCTACACCTTC,CASSLGAGIEYGYTF
TRBV5-4,.,TRBJ2-1,.,TGTGCCAGCAGCTTTCGGTCTTTCGAGCAGTTCTTC,CASSFRSFEQFF
TRBV28,.,TRBJ1-5,.,TGTGCCAGCAACCGGCCCAATCAGCCCCAGCATTTT,CASNRPNQPQHF
TRBV28,TRBD2,TRBJ2-1,.,TGTGCCAGCACTAGCGGGAGGTATAGGAATGAGCAGTTCTTC,CASTSGRYRNEQFF
TRBV6-1,TRBD1,TRBJ2-4,.,TGTGCCAGCAGGGACAGGGGGGCGTCGTTTGACATTCAGTACTTC,CASRDRGASFDIQYF
TRBV4-3,.,TRBJ2-5,.,TGCGCCAGCAGCCCACTCCTTAGGGGCGAAGAGACCCAGTACTTC,CASSPLLRGEETQYF
TRBV18,.,TRBJ2-3,.,TGTGCCAGCTCACCACCTTCGCTCACAGATACGCAGTATTTT,CASSPPSLTDTQYF
TRBV6-1,.,TRBJ1-3,.,TGTGCCAGCAGTGCCCGGCCCCACAACTCTGGAAACACCATATATTTT,CASSARPHNSGNTIYF
TRBV6-1,.,TRBJ1-5,few,TGTGCCAGCAGTGAAAGGGGCCATAATCAGCCCCAGCATTTT,CASSERGHNQPQHF
TRBV5-1,.,TRBJ2-2,.,TGCGCCAGCAGCTCGGGGGAAGCAGGCCGCGGGGAGCTGTTTTTT,CASSSGEAGRGELFF